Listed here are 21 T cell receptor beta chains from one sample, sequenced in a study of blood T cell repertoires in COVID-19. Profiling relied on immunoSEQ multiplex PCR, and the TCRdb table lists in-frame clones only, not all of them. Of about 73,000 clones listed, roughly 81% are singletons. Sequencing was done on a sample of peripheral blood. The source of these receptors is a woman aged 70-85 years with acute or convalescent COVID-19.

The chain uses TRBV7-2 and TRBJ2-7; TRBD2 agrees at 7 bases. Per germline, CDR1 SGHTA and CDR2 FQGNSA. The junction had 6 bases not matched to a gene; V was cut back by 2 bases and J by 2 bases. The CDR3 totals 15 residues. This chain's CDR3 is CASSLSTSVTYEQYF. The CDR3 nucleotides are TGTGCCAGCAGCTTATCCACTAGCGTGACCTACGAGCAGTACTTC.

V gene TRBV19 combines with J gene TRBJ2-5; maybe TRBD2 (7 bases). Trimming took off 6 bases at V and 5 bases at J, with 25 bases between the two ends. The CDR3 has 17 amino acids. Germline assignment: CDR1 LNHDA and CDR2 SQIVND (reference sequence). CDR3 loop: CASRSGGPRGSRETQYF. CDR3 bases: TGTGCCAGTAGATCCGGGGGGCCGCGCGGGAGCCGTGAGACCCAGTACTTC. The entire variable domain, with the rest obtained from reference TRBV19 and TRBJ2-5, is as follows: DGGITQSPKYLFRKEGQNVTLSCEQNLNHDAMYWYRQDPGQGLRLIYYSQIVNDFQKGDIAEGYSVSREKKESFPLTVTSAQKNPTAFYLCASRSGGPRGSRETQYFGPGTRLLVL.

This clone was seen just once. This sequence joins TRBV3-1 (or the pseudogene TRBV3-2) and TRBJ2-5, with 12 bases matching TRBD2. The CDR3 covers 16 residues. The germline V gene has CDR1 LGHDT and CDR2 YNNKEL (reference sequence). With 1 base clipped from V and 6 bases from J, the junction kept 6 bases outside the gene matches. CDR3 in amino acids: CASSQGLAGVGKTQYF. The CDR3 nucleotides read TGTGCCAGCAGCCAAGGACTAGCGGGAGTTGGAAAGACCCAGTACTTC.

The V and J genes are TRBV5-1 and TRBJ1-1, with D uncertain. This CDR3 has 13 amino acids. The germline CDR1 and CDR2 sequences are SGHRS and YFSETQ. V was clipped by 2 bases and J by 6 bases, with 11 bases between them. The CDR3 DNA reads TGCGCCAGCAGCTTAGGAGTTGTTGCTGAAGCTTTCTTT. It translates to CASSLGVVAEAFF. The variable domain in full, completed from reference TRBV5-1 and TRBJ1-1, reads KAGVTQTPRYLIKTRGQQVTLSCSPISGHRSVSWYQQTPGQGLQFLFEYFSETQRNKGNFPGRFSGRQFSNSRSEMNVSTLELGDSALYLCASSLGVVAEAFFGQGTRLTVV.

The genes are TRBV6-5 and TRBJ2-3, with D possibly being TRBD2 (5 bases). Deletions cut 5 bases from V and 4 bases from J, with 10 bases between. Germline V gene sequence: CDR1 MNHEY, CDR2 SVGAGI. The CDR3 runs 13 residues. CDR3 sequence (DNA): TGTGCCAGCAGTCCTGAGGGAGCAGATACGCAGTATTTT. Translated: CASSPEGADTQYF.

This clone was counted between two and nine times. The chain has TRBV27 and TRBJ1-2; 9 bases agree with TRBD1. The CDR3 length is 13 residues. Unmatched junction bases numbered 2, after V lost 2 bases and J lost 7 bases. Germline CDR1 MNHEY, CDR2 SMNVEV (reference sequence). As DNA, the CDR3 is TGTGCCAGCAGTTTAGACAGGGGGGGTGGCTACACCTTC. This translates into CASSLDRGGGYTF.

The CDR3 protein is CASSVHSGTQGNRYTEAFF. The CDR3 DNA follows: TGTGCCAGCAGCGTCCATTCCGGGACACAGGGGAATCGTTACACTGAAGCTTTCTTT. The rearrangement links TRBV9 to TRBJ1-1; TRBD1 matches 7 bases. The CDR3 has 19 amino acids. Trimming at V came to 2 bases and at J to 3 bases, leaving 19 bases not matched to a gene. Per the germline V gene, CDR1 is SGDLS and CDR2 is YYNGEE.

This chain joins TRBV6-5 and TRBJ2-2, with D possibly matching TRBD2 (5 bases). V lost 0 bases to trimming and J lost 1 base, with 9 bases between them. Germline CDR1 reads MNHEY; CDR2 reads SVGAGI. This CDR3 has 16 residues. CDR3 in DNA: TGTGCCAGCAGTTACTCACCGGGATTGAACACCGGGGAGCTGTTTTTT. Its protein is CASSYSPGLNTGELFF.

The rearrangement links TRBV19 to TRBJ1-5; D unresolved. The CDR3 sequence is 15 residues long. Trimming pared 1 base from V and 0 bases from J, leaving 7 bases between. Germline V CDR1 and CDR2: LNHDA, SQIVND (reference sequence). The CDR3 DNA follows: TGTGCCAGTAGTATAGCAGATTATAGCAATCAGCCCCAGCATTTT. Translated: CASSIADYSNQPQHF.

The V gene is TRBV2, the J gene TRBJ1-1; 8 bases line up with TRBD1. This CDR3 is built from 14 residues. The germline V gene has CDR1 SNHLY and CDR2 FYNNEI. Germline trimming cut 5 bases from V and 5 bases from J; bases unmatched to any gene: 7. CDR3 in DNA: TGTGCCAGCAGTACTTGGACAGGGAAGACTGAAGCTTTCTTT. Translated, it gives CASSTWTGKTEAFF.

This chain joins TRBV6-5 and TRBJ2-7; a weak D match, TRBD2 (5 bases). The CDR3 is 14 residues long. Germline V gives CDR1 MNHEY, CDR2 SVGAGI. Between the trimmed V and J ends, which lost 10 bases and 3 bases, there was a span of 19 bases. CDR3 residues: CATQGIARHYEQYF. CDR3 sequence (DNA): TGTGCCACCCAAGGAATAGCGCGCCACTACGAGCAGTACTTC.

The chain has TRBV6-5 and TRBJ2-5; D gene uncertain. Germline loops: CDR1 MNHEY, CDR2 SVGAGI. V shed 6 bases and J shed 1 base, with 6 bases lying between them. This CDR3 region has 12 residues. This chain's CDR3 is CASRPGQETQYF. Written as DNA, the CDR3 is TGTGCCAGCAGGCCAGGCCAAGAGACCCAGTACTTC.

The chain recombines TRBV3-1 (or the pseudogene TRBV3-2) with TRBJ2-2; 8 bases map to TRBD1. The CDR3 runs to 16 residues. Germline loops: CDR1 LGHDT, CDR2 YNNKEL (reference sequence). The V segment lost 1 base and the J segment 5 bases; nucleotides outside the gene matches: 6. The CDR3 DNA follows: TGTGCCAGCAGCCAAGGACAGGGGCGCAGGACCGGGGAGCTGTTTTTT. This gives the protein CASSQGQGRRTGELFF.

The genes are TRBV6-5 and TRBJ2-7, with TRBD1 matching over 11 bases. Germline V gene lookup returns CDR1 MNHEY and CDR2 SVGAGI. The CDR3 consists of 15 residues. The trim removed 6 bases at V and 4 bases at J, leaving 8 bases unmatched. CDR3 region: CASSSDRGRFYEQYF. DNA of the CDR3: TGTGCCAGCAGCTCGGACAGGGGGCGATTTTACGAGCAGTACTTC.

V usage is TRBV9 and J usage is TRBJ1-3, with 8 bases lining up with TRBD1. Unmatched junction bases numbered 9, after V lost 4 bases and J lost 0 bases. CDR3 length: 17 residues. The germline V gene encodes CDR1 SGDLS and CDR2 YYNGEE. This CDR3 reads CASSKWGQDYSGNTIYF. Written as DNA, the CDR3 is TGTGCCAGCAGCAAGTGGGGACAGGATTACTCTGGAAACACCATATATTTT.

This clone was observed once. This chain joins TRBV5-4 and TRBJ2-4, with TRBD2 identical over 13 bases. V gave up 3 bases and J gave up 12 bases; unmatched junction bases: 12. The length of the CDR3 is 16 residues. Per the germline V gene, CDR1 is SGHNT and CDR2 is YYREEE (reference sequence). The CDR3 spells CASSSPGTSGVRNQYF. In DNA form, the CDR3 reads TGTGCCAGCAGCTCTCCCGGGACTAGCGGGGTCAGGAATCAGTACTTC.

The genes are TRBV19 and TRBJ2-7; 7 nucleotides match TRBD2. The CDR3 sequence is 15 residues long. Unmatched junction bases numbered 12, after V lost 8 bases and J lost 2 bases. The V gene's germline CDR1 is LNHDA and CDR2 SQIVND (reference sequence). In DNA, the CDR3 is TGTGCCAGTCGTGCAAGGGGCGGGAGACCCTACGAGCAGTACTTC. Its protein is CASRARGGRPYEQYF.

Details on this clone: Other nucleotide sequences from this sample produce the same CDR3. CDR3 region: CASSLQDTEAFF. The CDR3 DNA follows: TGTGCCAGCAGCCTACAGGACACTGAAGCTTTCTTT. The chain carries TRBV28 and TRBJ1-1; tentatively, D is TRBD1 (5 bases). The V gene lost 6 bases and the J gene lost 3 bases, with 8 bases spanning the gap. The CDR3 consists of 12 residues. Germline loops: CDR1 MDHEN, CDR2 SYDVKM. The full variable domain, rest sourced from reference TRBV28 and TRBJ1-1, is DVKVTQSSRYLVKRTGEKVFLECVQDMDHENMFWYRQDPGLGLRLIYFSYDVKMKEKGDIPEGYSVSREKKERFSLILESASTNQTSMYLCASSLQDTEAFFGQGTRLTVV.

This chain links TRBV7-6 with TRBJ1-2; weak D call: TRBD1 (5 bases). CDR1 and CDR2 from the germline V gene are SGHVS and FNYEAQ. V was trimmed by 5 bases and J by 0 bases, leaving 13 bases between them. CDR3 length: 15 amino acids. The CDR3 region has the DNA TGTGCCAGCAGCACTAACCAGGGCGCTAACTATGGCTACACCTTC. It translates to CASSTNQGANYGYTF.

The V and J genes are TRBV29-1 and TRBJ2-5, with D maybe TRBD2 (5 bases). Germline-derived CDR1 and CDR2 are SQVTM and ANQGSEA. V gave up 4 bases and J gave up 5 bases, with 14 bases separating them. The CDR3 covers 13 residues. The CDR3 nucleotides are TGCAGCGTTGTAAAGTCGCCGGGGGAGACCCAGTACTTC. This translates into CSVVKSPGETQYF.

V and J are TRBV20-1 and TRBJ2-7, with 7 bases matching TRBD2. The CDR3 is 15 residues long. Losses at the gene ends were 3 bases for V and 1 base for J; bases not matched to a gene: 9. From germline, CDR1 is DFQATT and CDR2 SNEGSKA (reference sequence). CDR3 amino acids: CSASDLAVQSYEQYF. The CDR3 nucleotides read TGCAGTGCTAGTGATCTAGCGGTACAATCCTACGAGCAGTACTTC.